This TCR beta chain was recorded in a study of blood T cell repertoires in COVID-19. Study-wide background: COVID-19 samples from acute and convalescent phases originated in the United States, Italy and Spain. PBMCs, B-cell-depleted T cells, or T cells provided the cDNA or gDNA that made up the material.

In the authors' methods: Estimated nucleated cell counts came from reference gene primer amplification. Sequenced by immunoSEQ multiplex PCR; TCRdb stores in-frame clones only, minus some. Clonal size and the V and J genes are those of that table, whereas D and trimming came from the DNA. The sample shows about 240,000 clones, around nine tenths of them seen only once. The sample was peripheral blood. This sequence originates from a woman in her seventies with active or convalescent COVID-19.

The CDR3 DNA reads as TGTGCCAGTAGTATTAGACAGGGACTCTACGAGCAGTACTTC. The encoded protein is CASSIRQGLYEQYF. The V gene is TRBV19, the J gene TRBJ2-7, with D possibly matching TRBD1 (7 bases). Germline CDR1 reads LNHDA; CDR2 reads SQIVND (reference sequence). The CDR3 has 14 amino acids. The germline V and J ends were trimmed by 3 bases and 3 bases, with 12 bases remaining between them.